This TCR beta chain was found in a study of cytomegalovirus exposure and HLA in healthy donors (dated by TCRdb to the late 2010s). Regarding the research as a whole: A later analysis indicated that the 95 to 150 validation repertoires were generated on the platform also employed for the 600 to 750 repertoires of the first cohort. The aim of the study was to test whether cataloging public T cell receptors could identify signatures of past pathogen exposure. Along with the roughly 670-subject first cohort, a separate validation cohort of roughly 110 different subjects was used. To predict cytomegalovirus infection status, the study brought together high-throughput TCR immunosequencing, statistical association of individual TCRs with disease status, and machine learning.

The donors belonged to the validation cohort of over a hundred subjects, which was separate from the approximately 700-subject first cohort. Its CDR3 holds 13 amino acids, cysteine through phenylalanine. Only the CDR3 DNA stays, 39 bases, in frame from base 1. At the junction V is shortened by 3 bases and J by 6 bases, with 9 bases in between. The germline V gene yields MDHEN for CDR1 and SYDVKM for CDR2. Library prep was done by the immunoSEQ multiplex PCR assay. Per the source publication's procedure: A statistical classification framework was built for diagnosing cytomegalovirus status from the catalog of TCR beta chain sequences. What TCRdb holds here is the immuneACCESS table cut down to in-frame rearrangements. Part of the clones is not present; checked against another copy, under half of the missing clones reflect an unresolved V gene, and the others are unexplained. The DNA was the basis for D and trimming; V, J and clone size are from that table. The sample table contains a few hundred thousand clones; only one count was recorded for about 90% of them. Of the sample, about 12% falls within the top ten clones.

Comment on this clone: Its cognate antigen has yet to be identified. Base qualities are not at hand, and no much larger clone is one base apart.

The paper as a whole reports these results and caveats: The study listed 164 TCR beta chains as associated with cytomegalovirus. While some public TCRs were present in many individuals, most TCR sequences turned up only very rarely across donors. The authors suggested that the approach could potentially be generalized to other disease states and immunological phenotypes. In a later analysis, TCRs clustered in the first cohort were found to also tend to co-occur in the roughly 130 validation repertoires, with around 94% of cluster scores above 0. In both the original and validation cohorts, the classifier was reported to diagnose cytomegalovirus status with high specificity and sensitivity. The validation cohort had no HLA typing available for a later analysis, so co-occurrence within that cohort was assessed over all 120 repertoires. A few of the identified cytomegalovirus-associated TCR beta chains were confirmed in vitro to be specific for cytomegalovirus antigens.

This TCR came from a man aged 18 to 35 in good health and CMV-seropositive. The chain is made from TRBV28 and TRBJ2-4, with TRBD2 perhaps the D gene, on 6 matching bases. Material: PBMCs. The DNA sequence is given as TGTGCCAGCAGTTTCGACGGGAGAAACATTCAGTACTTC. The translation is CASSFDGRNIQYF.